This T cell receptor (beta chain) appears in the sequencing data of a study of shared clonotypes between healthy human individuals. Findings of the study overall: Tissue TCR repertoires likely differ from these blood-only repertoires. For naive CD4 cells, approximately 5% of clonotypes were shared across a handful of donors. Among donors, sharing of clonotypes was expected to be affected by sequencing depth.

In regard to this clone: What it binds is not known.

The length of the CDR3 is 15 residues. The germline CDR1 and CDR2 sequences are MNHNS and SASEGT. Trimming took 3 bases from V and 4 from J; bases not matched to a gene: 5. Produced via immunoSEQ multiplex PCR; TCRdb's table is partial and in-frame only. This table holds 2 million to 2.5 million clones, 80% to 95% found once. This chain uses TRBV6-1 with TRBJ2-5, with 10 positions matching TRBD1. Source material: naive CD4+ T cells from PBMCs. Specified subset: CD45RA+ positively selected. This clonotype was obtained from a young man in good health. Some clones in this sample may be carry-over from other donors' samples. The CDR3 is CASSDRQGARETQYF. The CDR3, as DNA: TGTGCCAGCAGTGACCGACAGGGGGCGAGAGAGACCCAGTACTTC.